A selection of T cell receptor beta chains follows, all from one sample in a study of CD8+CD57+ T cells in acquired aplastic anemia. TCRdb reprocessed the reads with MiXCR, giving one entry per CDR3 protein. Among hundreds of thousands of distinct CDR3 sequences, 82% were seen once, and the ten largest hold 40% to 50%. Material for sequencing was sorted CD4+, CD8+, or CD8+CD57+ T cells (not recorded which) from PBMCs. These receptors were collected from a human donor with aplastic anemia. CDR3s include the opening cysteine and the closing phenylalanine or tryptophan. Each record gives: D gene, V gene, clone size, J gene, CDR3 DNA, CDR3 protein. A D gene is named only where the DNA matches it firmly. Size tells how often a clone was seen (once, few, many) or the class of an expanded clone, and some rows leave it out.

d_call: TRBD2
v_call: TRBV9
clone_size: once
j_call: TRBJ2-3
cdr3_nt: TGTGCCAGCAGCGTACAGGGAGGGGAGCAGATGTTTGATTTT
cdr3_aa: CASSVQGGEQMFDF

d_call: NA
v_call: TRBV2
clone_size: NA
j_call: TRBJ1-1
cdr3_nt: TGTGCCAGCGGCGGCGGGGACCCACATAGACAAAATACTGGAGCTTTCTTT
cdr3_aa: CASGGGDPHRQNTGAFF

d_call: TRBD1
v_call: TRBV4-1
clone_size: NA
j_call: TRBJ1-2
cdr3_nt: TGCGCCAGCAGCCAGGAAGGGACAGGGGCATTGAATGGCTACACCTTC
cdr3_aa: CASSQEGTGALNGYTF

d_call: NA
v_call: TRBV2
clone_size: few
j_call: TRBJ2-1
cdr3_nt: TGTGCCAGTTCCCTGGAGCCCTACAATGAGCAGTTCTTC
cdr3_aa: CASSLEPYNEQFF

d_call: NA
v_call: TRBV10-1
clone_size: NA
j_call: TRBJ2-1
cdr3_nt: TGCGCCAGCAGTGGCGGGACTGGTCATGAGCAGTTCTTC
cdr3_aa: CASSGGTGHEQFF

d_call: NA
v_call: TRBV5-5
clone_size: NA
j_call: TRBJ2-3
cdr3_nt: TGTGCCAGCAGCTTGGAACTTCCAGATACGCAGTATTTT
cdr3_aa: CASSLELPDTQYF

d_call: NA
v_call: TRBV9
clone_size: NA
j_call: TRBJ1-1
cdr3_nt: TGTGCCAGCAGCTTAGATTCGGCAACGCAGAATTTTGCTTTCTTT
cdr3_aa: CASSLDSATQNFAFF

d_call: NA
v_call: TRBV2
clone_size: NA
j_call: TRBJ2-3
cdr3_nt: TGTGCCAGCAGTGGCGGGGGCACGGACATCACAGACATGCACTCTTTT
cdr3_aa: CASSGGGTDITDMHSF

d_call: NA
v_call: TRBV7-9
clone_size: NA
j_call: TRBJ2-5
cdr3_nt: TGTGCCAGCAGCTTAGTCGGGCAGACCCAGTACTTC
cdr3_aa: CASSLVGQTQYF

d_call: NA
v_call: TRBV19
clone_size: NA
j_call: TRBJ2-1
cdr3_nt: TGTGCCAGTAGTGCCGCGACAGGTCCCTACAATGAGCAGTTCTTC
cdr3_aa: CASSAATGPYNEQFF

d_call: TRBD2
v_call: TRBV7-4
clone_size: NA
j_call: TRBJ2-3
cdr3_nt: TGTGCCAGCAGCTTAGGTAGCGGGGGCGCAGATGAGCAGTTT
cdr3_aa: CASSLGSGGADEQF

d_call: NA
v_call: TRBV7-8
clone_size: NA
j_call: TRBJ2-3
cdr3_nt: TGTGCCAGCGGCGTCGGGGGCGGAGATAAGCAGTATTTT
cdr3_aa: CASGVGGGDKQYF

d_call: NA
v_call: TRBV7-2
clone_size: NA
j_call: TRBJ1-6
cdr3_nt: TGTGCCAGCAGCTTGAGTCCCTATAAGACACCCCTCCCCTTT
cdr3_aa: CASSLSPYKTPLPF

d_call: TRBD1
v_call: TRBV14
clone_size: NA
j_call: TRBJ2-1
cdr3_nt: TGTGCCAGCAGCCAAGTGTCGGGACAGTACAATGAGCAGTTCTTC
cdr3_aa: CASSQVSGQYNEQFF

d_call: NA
v_call: TRBV2
clone_size: few
j_call: TRBJ2-1
cdr3_nt: TGTGCCAGCAGTGATGGCCGGACAGATGAGCAGTTCTTC
cdr3_aa: CASSDGRTDEQFF

d_call: TRBD1
v_call: TRBV9
clone_size: NA
j_call: TRBJ1-1
cdr3_nt: TGTGCCAGCAGCGTAGAGGGACAGAGCACAGATACGCCTGAAGCTTTCTTT
cdr3_aa: CASSVEGQSTDTPEAFF

d_call: NA
v_call: TRBV7-9
clone_size: NA
j_call: TRBJ2-3
cdr3_nt: TGTGCCAGCAGCTTTGAGGGAGGTCGCGGTAGGCAGTATTTT
cdr3_aa: CASSFEGGRGRQYF

d_call: NA
v_call: TRBV7-3
clone_size: NA
j_call: TRBJ2-5
cdr3_nt: TGTGCCAGCGGGGACGGGGGCACACATACGAAGCAGGTCTTC
cdr3_aa: CASGDGGTHTKQVF

d_call: NA
v_call: TRBV7-8
clone_size: NA
j_call: TRBJ2-3
cdr3_nt: TGTGCCAGCAGCGACGCGGGCGGAGACCCGCAGTATTTT
cdr3_aa: CASSDAGGDPQYF

d_call: TRBD2
v_call: TRBV15
clone_size: NA
j_call: TRBJ2-1
cdr3_nt: TGTGCCACCAGCAGAGATAGGGGGGCGGGACTAGCGGATAATGAGCAGTTCTTC
cdr3_aa: CATSRDRGAGLADNEQFF

d_call: NA
v_call: TRBV6-5
clone_size: NA
j_call: TRBJ2-3
cdr3_nt: TGTGCTAGCAGGTACAGGGCGGGGTTAACAGATACGCAGTATTTT
cdr3_aa: CASRYRAGLTDTQYF

d_call: NA
v_call: TRBV7-3
clone_size: NA
j_call: TRBJ2-1
cdr3_nt: TGTGCCAGCTGCAGACAAAGCAACGGCGTTGAAGATGAGCAGTTCTTC
cdr3_aa: CASCRQSNGVEDEQFF

d_call: NA
v_call: TRBV7-2
clone_size: once
j_call: TRBJ1-1
cdr3_nt: TGTGCCAGCAGCCATGAAGGCACGGAGCAGCAGTACGTCTTCTTT
cdr3_aa: CASSHEGTEQQYVFF

d_call: TRBD2
v_call: TRBV2
clone_size: NA
j_call: TRBJ2-3
cdr3_nt: TGTGCCAGCAGTGAAGCAACCTTACCAGGCGGGAGGACAGATACGCAGTATTTT
cdr3_aa: CASSEATLPGGRTDTQYF

d_call: NA
v_call: TRBV7-9
clone_size: NA
j_call: TRBJ2-4
cdr3_nt: TGTGCCAGCGGAGGAGTACCCGACATTCAGTTTTTT
cdr3_aa: CASGGVPDIQFF

d_call: NA
v_call: TRBV7-8
clone_size: once
j_call: TRBJ2-5
cdr3_nt: TGTGCCAGACGGGTTGCTCGGGACGCCAAGTACTTC
cdr3_aa: CARRVARDAKYF

d_call: NA
v_call: TRBV15
clone_size: NA
j_call: TRBJ2-5
cdr3_nt: TGTGCCACCAGCAGAGATCTAGGGACGGAGACCCAGTACTTC
cdr3_aa: CATSRDLGTETQYF

d_call: NA
v_call: TRBV7-8
clone_size: NA
j_call: TRBJ1-6
cdr3_nt: TGTGCCAGCAGCTTTCAGCCGGACGGGAATACCCTATCCCTCCACTTT
cdr3_aa: CASSFQPDGNTLSLHF

d_call: NA
v_call: TRBV7-8
clone_size: NA
j_call: TRBJ2-6
cdr3_nt: TGTGCCAGCAGCTGCTGGGTTGCGGGCGGACCATACGTCCTGACTTTC
cdr3_aa: CASSCWVAGGPYVLTF

d_call: NA
v_call: TRBV7-9
clone_size: NA
j_call: TRBJ2-1
cdr3_nt: TGTGCCAGCAGCGATGGGGGGATCCATGAGGCGTACTTC
cdr3_aa: CASSDGGIHEAYF

d_call: NA
v_call: TRBV2
clone_size: once
j_call: TRBJ2-5
cdr3_nt: TGTGCTATCGGGGGCAGGGGCATGAATACCCAGTATTTC
cdr3_aa: CAIGGRGMNTQYF

d_call: TRBD2
v_call: TRBV7-6
clone_size: once
j_call: TRBJ2-3
cdr3_nt: TGTGCCAGCAGCTTAAGACTAGCGGGGGCTCAGGGAGATACGCAGTATTTT
cdr3_aa: CASSLRLAGAQGDTQYF

d_call: TRBD2
v_call: TRBV7-2
clone_size: NA
j_call: TRBJ2-3
cdr3_nt: TGTGCCAGCAACACAGCGGGACGGGGGGATACGCAGTATTTT
cdr3_aa: CASNTAGRGDTQYF

d_call: NA
v_call: TRBV7-2
clone_size: NA
j_call: TRBJ2-3
cdr3_nt: TGTGCCAGCGTACCGGGGGAGGGGGCGAGAGACCCAGTATTT
cdr3_aa: CASVPGEGARDPVF

d_call: NA
v_call: TRBV5-6
clone_size: NA
j_call: TRBJ1-5
cdr3_nt: TGTGCCAGCAGCCTCCGGGAGAGAGGCAATCAGCCCCAGCATTTT
cdr3_aa: CASSLRERGNQPQHF

d_call: TRBD1
v_call: TRBV19
clone_size: few
j_call: TRBJ1-1
cdr3_nt: TGTGCCAGTAGTAAACCGGGACAGGGGGCGAAGAACACTGAAGCTTTCTTT
cdr3_aa: CASSKPGQGAKNTEAFF

d_call: TRBD1
v_call: TRBV9
clone_size: NA
j_call: TRBJ1-1
cdr3_nt: TGTGCCAGCAGCTTCAGGGGGCAGAACACTGAAGCTTTCTTT
cdr3_aa: CASSFRGQNTEAFF

d_call: TRBD2
v_call: TRBV7-8
clone_size: NA
j_call: TRBJ2-1
cdr3_nt: TGTGCCAGCAGCTTATCGGGAGGTGGGGCCAATGAGCAGCAGTTCTTC
cdr3_aa: CASSLSGGGANEQQFF

d_call: NA
v_call: TRBV11-3
clone_size: NA
j_call: TRBJ1-5
cdr3_nt: TGTGCCAGCAGCTTAGATCTGACAGCCCATCAGCCCCAGCATTTT
cdr3_aa: CASSLDLTAHQPQHF

d_call: NA
v_call: TRBV7-8
clone_size: NA
j_call: TRBJ1-1
cdr3_nt: TGTGCCAGCAGCTTAGCATCTGGCGGGGGCACGGAAGCTTTCTTT
cdr3_aa: CASSLASGGGTEAFF

d_call: NA
v_call: TRBV9
clone_size: NA
j_call: TRBJ2-1
cdr3_nt: TGTGCCAGCAGCGAAGGGTCAGATACGCGGCAGGATGAGCAGTTCTTC
cdr3_aa: CASSEGSDTRQDEQFF

d_call: NA
v_call: TRBV10-3
clone_size: NA
j_call: TRBJ1-5
cdr3_nt: TGTGCCATCAGCCAGGCGTGCCTTAACAATCAGCCCCAGCATTTT
cdr3_aa: CAISQACLNNQPQHF

d_call: NA
v_call: TRBV9
clone_size: NA
j_call: TRBJ2-3
cdr3_nt: TGTGCCAGCAGCGTCTTCAGGCCGCAGTATTTT
cdr3_aa: CASSVFRPQYF